The present TCR beta chain was sequenced within a study of T cell repertoires in cytomegalovirus infection. Study observations and caveats: CMV-specific HLA-C-restricted TCR beta clonotypes dominated the ex vivo response.

TCRdb reprocessed the reads via MiXCR and lists one record per CDR3 protein. Among 250,000 to 300,000 distinct CDR3 sequences listed, about 25% were seen once. Remarks on this clonotype: Its antigen is as yet unknown.

The CDR3 extends over 15 amino acids. V was pared by 4 bases and J by 3 bases, with 8 bases of the junction left unmatched. Germline values: CDR1 MNHEY, CDR2 SMNVEV (reference sequence). The V gene is TRBV27, the J gene TRBJ1-2, with 7 positions matching TRBD1. The sequenced material came from PBMCs. The sequence was collected from a human donor in good health (CMV status not recorded). Some clones in this sample may be carry-over from other donors' samples. CDR3 amino acids: CASSSDLTGDYGYTF. CDR3 DNA: TGTGCCAGCAGTTCAGACCTTACAGGGGACTATGGCTACACCTTC.